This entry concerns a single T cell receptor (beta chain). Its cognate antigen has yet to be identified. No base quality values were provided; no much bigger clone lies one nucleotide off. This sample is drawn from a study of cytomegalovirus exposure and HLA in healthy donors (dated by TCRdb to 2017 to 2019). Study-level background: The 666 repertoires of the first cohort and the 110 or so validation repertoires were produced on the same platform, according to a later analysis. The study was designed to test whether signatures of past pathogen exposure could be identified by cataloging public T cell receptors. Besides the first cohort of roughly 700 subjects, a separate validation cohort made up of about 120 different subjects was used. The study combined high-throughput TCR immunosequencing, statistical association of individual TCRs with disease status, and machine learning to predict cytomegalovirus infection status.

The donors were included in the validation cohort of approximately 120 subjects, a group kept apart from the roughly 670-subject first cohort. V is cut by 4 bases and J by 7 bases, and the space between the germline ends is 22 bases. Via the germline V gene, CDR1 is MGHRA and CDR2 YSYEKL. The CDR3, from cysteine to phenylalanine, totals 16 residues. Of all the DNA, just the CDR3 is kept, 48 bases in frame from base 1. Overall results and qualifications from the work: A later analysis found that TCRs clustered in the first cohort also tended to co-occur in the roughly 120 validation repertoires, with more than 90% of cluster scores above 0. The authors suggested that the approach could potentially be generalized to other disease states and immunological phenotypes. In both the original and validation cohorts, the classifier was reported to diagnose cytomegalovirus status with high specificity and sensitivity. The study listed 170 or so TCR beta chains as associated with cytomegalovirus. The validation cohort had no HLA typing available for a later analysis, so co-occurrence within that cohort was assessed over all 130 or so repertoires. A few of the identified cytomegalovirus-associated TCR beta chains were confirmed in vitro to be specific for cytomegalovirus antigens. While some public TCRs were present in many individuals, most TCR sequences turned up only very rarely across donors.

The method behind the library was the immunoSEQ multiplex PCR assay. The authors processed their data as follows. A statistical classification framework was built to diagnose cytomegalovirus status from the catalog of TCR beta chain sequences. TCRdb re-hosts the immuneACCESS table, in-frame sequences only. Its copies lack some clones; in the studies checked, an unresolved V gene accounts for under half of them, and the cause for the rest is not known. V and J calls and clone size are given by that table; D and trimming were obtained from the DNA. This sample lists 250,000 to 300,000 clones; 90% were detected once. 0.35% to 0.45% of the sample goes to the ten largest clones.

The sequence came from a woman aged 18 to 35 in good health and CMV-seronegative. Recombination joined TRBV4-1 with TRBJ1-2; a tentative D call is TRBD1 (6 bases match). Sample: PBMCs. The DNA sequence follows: TGCGCCAGCAGCCGTTCGAGGGGGGGCAGGGAGGCTGGCTACACCTTC. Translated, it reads CASSRSRGGREAGYTF.